The 19 T cell receptor beta chains given below trace back to one sample, sequenced in a study of cytomegalovirus exposure and HLA in healthy donors. The study ran its PCR with 60 Vbeta and 13 Jbeta primers. Assay: immunoSEQ multiplex PCR; the TCRdb copy retains only in-frame clones and omits some. The repertoire holds 150,000 to 200,000 clones, with around 80% as singletons. Sequencing was performed on PBMCs. The source of these receptors is a man aged 30 to 39 in good health and CMV-seronegative.

The chain combines TRBV6-1 with TRBJ2-7, with 9 bases identical to TRBD1. V shed 5 bases, J shed 3 bases, and the junction held 8 bases outside the gene matches. The CDR3 covers 15 residues. Germline V gives CDR1 MNHNS, CDR2 SASEGT. CDR3 sequence: CASSTGGTGFYEQYF. CDR3 DNA sequence: TGTGCCAGCAGTACTGGTGGGACAGGGTTCTACGAGCAGTACTTC.

V usage is TRBV13 and J usage is TRBJ1-1; D is ambiguous. V was clipped by 3 bases and J by 0 bases, with 5 bases between them. The CDR3 loop spans 13 amino acids. Per the germline V gene, CDR1 is PRHDT and CDR2 is FYEKMQ (reference sequence). CDR3 amino acids: CASSFDMNTEAFF. Here the CDR3 DNA reads TGTGCCAGCAGCTTCGACATGAACACTGAAGCTTTCTTT.

The chain has TRBV2 and TRBJ1-3, with 7 positions matching TRBD1. V shed 4 bases and J 2 bases; nucleotides not matched to a gene: 2. Germline CDR1 and CDR2: SNHLY and FYNNEI. The CDR3 is 14 residues long. Here the CDR3 DNA reads TGTGCCAGCAGTGGAGGGGGCCCTGGAAACACCATATATTTT. The encoded protein is CASSGGGPGNTIYF.

The J gene is TRBJ1-5, the V gene TRBV28, with 10 bases fitting TRBD1. Germline V lookup: CDR1 MDHEN, CDR2 SYDVKM. Trimming at V came to 6 bases and at J to 6 bases, leaving 5 bases not matched to a gene. The CDR3 spans 14 residues. The CDR3 sequence: CASRGTGDSQPQHF. CDR3 DNA sequence: TGTGCCAGCAGGGGGACAGGGGATAGTCAGCCCCAGCATTTT.

The chain joins TRBV11-1 to TRBJ2-1; 12 nucleotides agree with TRBD2. This CDR3 spans 16 amino acids. The V and J ends lost 3 bases and 8 bases, in that order; junction bases with no gene match: 8. Germline V CDR1 and CDR2: SGHAT, FQDESV (reference sequence). The CDR3 nucleotides are TGTGCCAGCAGCTTCAGACTAGCGGGAGAGGGCGATGAGCAGTTCTTC. It translates to CASSFRLAGEGDEQFF.

This chain joins TRBV28 and TRBJ1-3, with 8 bases aligning to TRBD1. Looked up from germline, CDR1 is MDHEN and CDR2 is SYDVKM. This CDR3 has 17 residues. Losses at the gene ends were 3 bases for V and 2 bases for J; bases not matched to a gene: 9. The CDR3 protein is CASSFAGGYNTGNTIYF. In nucleotides, the CDR3 is TGTGCCAGCAGTTTTGCAGGGGGCTACAATACTGGAAACACCATATATTTT.

This clone was detected only once. The chain carries TRBV19 and TRBJ1-5; 8 bases are shared with TRBD1. Trimming cost V 3 bases and J 3 bases; bases outside gene matches: 4. The CDR3 length is 15 residues. Germline CDR1 reads LNHDA; CDR2 reads SQIVND (reference sequence). In DNA, the CDR3 is TGTGCCAGTAGTATGATGACAGGGGCCAATCAGCCCCAGCATTTT. Amino acids: CASSMMTGANQPQHF.

This clone has only a few counts. V and J are TRBV25-1 and TRBJ2-6; possible D gene TRBD2, 6 bases. The CDR3 runs 16 residues. Germline lookup yields CDR1 MGHDK and CDR2 SYGVNS. Trimming shortened V by 3 bases and J by 1 base, and 10 bases separated the two germline ends. The DNA for the CDR3 is TGTGCCAGCAGTGAGTTGCGGGGATCTGGGGCCAACGTCCTGACTTTC. It codes for CASSELRGSGANVLTF.

This clone showed up just once. The rearrangement links TRBV2 to TRBJ2-7; tentatively, D is TRBD1 (5 bases). Germline-derived CDR1 and CDR2 are SNHLY and FYNNEI. The CDR3 runs to 12 residues. The V gene lost 7 bases and the J gene lost 3 bases, with 10 bases spanning the gap. The CDR3 coding sequence is TGTGCCAGCAAGGAACAGGTCTACGAGCAGTACTTC. It translates to CASKEQVYEQYF.

This chain connects TRBV9 to TRBJ2-7, with D maybe TRBD2 (5 bases). The length of the CDR3 is 13 residues. The germline V gene has CDR1 SGDLS and CDR2 YYNGEE. Trimming removed 7 bases at V and 3 bases at J, with 14 bases between. This CDR3 reads CASGKSEGYEQYF. The CDR3, as DNA: TGTGCCAGCGGTAAAAGCGAGGGCTACGAGCAGTACTTC.

The J gene is TRBJ2-5, the V gene TRBV5-1; D possibly corresponds to TRBD1 (5 bases). Trimming took off 0 bases at V and 4 bases at J, with 13 bases between the two ends. The germline gives CDR1 SGHRS, CDR2 YFSETQ. The CDR3 runs to 15 residues. The DNA of the CDR3 is TGCGCCAGCAGCTTGGCCGTGGGAACAGGAGAGACCCAGTACTTC. It is translated as CASSLAVGTGETQYF. Combining the CDR3 with reference TRBV5-1 and TRBJ2-5 gives the whole variable domain KAGVTQTPRYLIKTRGQQVTLSCSPISGHRSVSWYQQTPGQGLQFLFEYFSETQRNKGNFPGRFSGRQFSNSRSEMNVSTLELGDSALYLCASSLAVGTGETQYFGPGTRLLVL.

This clone was counted only a few times. V gene TRBV19 combines with J gene TRBJ1-4; a weak D match, TRBD1 (5 bases). Trimming left V 5 bases short and J 7 bases short, with 11 bases between. The CDR3 consists of 13 residues. CDR1 is LNHDA and CDR2 is SQIVND in the germline V gene (reference sequence). This CDR3 is CASSHWGSEKLFF. CDR3 sequence (DNA): TGTGCCAGTAGTCACTGGGGCAGTGAAAAACTGTTTTTT.

This rearrangement joins TRBV2 to TRBJ2-3; D gene uncertain. The CDR3 extends over 13 amino acids. Trimming pared 6 bases from V and 0 bases from J, leaving 7 bases between. Germline V gives CDR1 SNHLY, CDR2 FYNNEI. DNA of the CDR3: TGTGCCAGCAGCGGTGATAGCACAGATACGCAGTATTTT. The encoded protein is CASSGDSTDTQYF.

The chain links TRBV2 to TRBJ2-7; 12 nucleotides agree with TRBD2. From germline, CDR1 is SNHLY and CDR2 FYNNEI. Trimming took 6 bases from V and 6 from J; bases not matched to a gene: 9. The CDR3 has 15 residues. The CDR3 sequence: CASRLTSGSGGEQYF. CDR3 nucleotides: TGTGCCAGCAGGCTGACTAGCGGGAGTGGCGGCGAGCAGTACTTC.

V and J are TRBV25-1 and TRBJ2-7; possibly TRBD2 for D (5 bases). Germline-derived CDR1 and CDR2 are MGHDK and SYGVNS. This CDR3 is 13 amino acids long. The V gene lost 10 bases and the J gene lost 2 bases, with 15 bases spanning the gap. The CDR3 sequence is CATGSPSAYEQYF. CDR3 DNA sequence: TGTGCCACGGGAAGTCCATCAGCCTACGAGCAGTACTTC.

This clone was detected only a few times. The rearrangement links TRBV30 to TRBJ2-3, with 9 bases aligning to TRBD1. This CDR3 region has 14 residues. V lost 8 bases and J lost 4; bases outside the gene matches: 10. The germline CDR1 and CDR2 sequences are GTSNPN and SVGIG (reference sequence). The CDR3 protein is CATTKTGGPDTQYF. In nucleotides, the CDR3 is TGTGCCACGACAAAAACAGGGGGCCCAGATACGCAGTATTTT. Complete variable domain (other parts from reference TRBV30 and TRBJ2-3): SQTIHQWPATLVQPVGSPLSLECTVEGTSNPNLYWYRQAAGRGLQLLFYSVGIGQISSEVPQNLSASRPQDRQFILSSKKLLLSDSGFYLCATTKTGGPDTQYFGPGTRLTVL.

The rearrangement uses TRBV19 and TRBJ2-7; TRBD1 aligns across 7 bases. Germline-derived CDR1 and CDR2 are LNHDA and SQIVND (reference sequence). CDR3 length equals 17 residues. V lost 2 bases and J lost 0; bases outside the gene matches: 10. CDR3 sequence (DNA): TGTGCCAGTAGTATAAACAACGGCAGGGGGTCCTCCTACGAGCAGTACTTC. This encodes CASSINNGRGSSYEQYF.

In this sample, this clone turned up a few times. The chain links TRBV5-1 to TRBJ1-2; 7 bases fit TRBD1. Germline values: CDR1 SGHRS, CDR2 YFSETQ. Losses at the gene ends were 0 bases for V and 5 bases for J; bases not matched to a gene: 7. This CDR3 has 15 residues. CDR3 loop: CASSLDGTVTYGYTF. The DNA of the CDR3 is TGCGCCAGCAGCTTGGATGGGACAGTAACTTATGGCTACACCTTC.

The V gene is TRBV28, the J gene TRBJ2-7; 8 nucleotides agree with TRBD1. Germline values: CDR1 MDHEN, CDR2 SYDVKM. The CDR3 runs to 15 residues. The junction had 15 bases not matched to a gene; V was cut back by 7 bases and J by 7 bases. The CDR3 sequence is CASNRRAGGIWEQYF. In nucleotides, the CDR3 is TGTGCCAGCAATCGGAGGGCAGGGGGCATCTGGGAGCAGTACTTC.